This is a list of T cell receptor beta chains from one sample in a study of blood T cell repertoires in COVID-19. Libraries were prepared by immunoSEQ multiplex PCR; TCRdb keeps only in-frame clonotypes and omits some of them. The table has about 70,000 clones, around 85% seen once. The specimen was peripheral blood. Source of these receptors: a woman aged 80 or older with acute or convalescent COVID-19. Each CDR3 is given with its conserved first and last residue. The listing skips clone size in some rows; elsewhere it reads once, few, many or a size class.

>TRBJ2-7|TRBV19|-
CASTSLAGAGEQYF
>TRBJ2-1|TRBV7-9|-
CASSIGSGTGLTEQFF
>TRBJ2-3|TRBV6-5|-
CATRLAGVGADTQYF
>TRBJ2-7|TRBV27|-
CASSFFDRAGNEQYF
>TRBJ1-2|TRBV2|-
CASRVGQWDYGYTF
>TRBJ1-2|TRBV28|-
CASSFLIGGYTF
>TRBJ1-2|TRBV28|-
CASSLNDRGLNGYTF
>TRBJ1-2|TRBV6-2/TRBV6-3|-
CASSYGRSNYGYTF
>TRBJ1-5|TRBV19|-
CASSMHRSSNQPQHF
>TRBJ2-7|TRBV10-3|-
CAIRGLSEQYF
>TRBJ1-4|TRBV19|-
CASSISTNEKLFF
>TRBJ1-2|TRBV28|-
CASSLGQRLNGYTF
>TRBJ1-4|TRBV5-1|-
CASSLSAIGGGEKLFF
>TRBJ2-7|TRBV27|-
CASSLKGAPSYEQYF
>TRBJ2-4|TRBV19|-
CASSLGAAKNIQYF
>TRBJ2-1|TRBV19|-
CASSRGQSSYNEQFF
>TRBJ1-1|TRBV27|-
CASSKKGAGTTEAFF
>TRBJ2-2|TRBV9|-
CASSVVAGVNTGELFF
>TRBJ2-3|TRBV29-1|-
CSVEGLQEADTQYF
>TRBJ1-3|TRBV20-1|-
CSASITSGNTIYF
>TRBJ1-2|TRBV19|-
CASTPTGVYYGYTF
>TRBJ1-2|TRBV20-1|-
CSARGQGGYTF
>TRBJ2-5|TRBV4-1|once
CASSRAGLETQYF
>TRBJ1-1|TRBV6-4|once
CASSFRGNTEAFF
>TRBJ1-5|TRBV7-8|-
CASLKGTGFNQPQHF
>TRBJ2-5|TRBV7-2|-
CASSFRTAQETQYF
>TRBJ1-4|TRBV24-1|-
CATSDSGTAATNEKLFF
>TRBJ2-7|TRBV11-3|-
CASSYPWEDPPLYRYEQYF
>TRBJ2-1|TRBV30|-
CAWSVGGSYNEQFF
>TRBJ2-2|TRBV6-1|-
CASSGRGASNTGELFF
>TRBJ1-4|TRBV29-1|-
CSVESGWPNEKLFF
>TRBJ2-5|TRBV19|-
CASSPRGPGQTQYF
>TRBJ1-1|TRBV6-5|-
CASIIGQGGIEAFF
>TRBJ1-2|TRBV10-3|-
CAVGYGTGGAYGYTF
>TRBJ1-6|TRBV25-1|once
CASSALTGGSAALHF
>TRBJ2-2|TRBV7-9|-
CASSTRGSDGELFF
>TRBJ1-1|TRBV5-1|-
CASSFRGRNTEAFF
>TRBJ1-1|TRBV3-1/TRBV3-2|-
CASSLRDTNTEAFF
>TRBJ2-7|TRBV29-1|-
CSATGTGLEQYF
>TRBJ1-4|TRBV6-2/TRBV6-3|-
CASSPGKGKLFF
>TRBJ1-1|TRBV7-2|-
CASSQGQTNTEAFF
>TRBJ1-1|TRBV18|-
CASSLDRRAEAFF
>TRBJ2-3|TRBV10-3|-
CAISDNGGLTDTQYF
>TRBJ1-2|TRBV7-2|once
CASSLRQGALYGYTF
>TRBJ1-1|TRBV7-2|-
CASSLAQGTEAFF
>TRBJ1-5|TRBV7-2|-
CASSTRGDTPQHF
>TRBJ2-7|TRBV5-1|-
CASRRSSYEQYF
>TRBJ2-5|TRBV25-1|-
CASSELAGEGETQYF
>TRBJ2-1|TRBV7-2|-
CASSLGLAGGFAYNEQFF